This TCR beta chain was retrieved from a study of response to subunit inactivated influenza vaccine. This clonotype was observed at least ten times. The antigen is undetermined. Study-wide results and limits: Every seasonal influenza vaccination brings in few new T cells, the authors suggested.

Germline V lookup: CDR1 DFQATT, CDR2 SNEGSKA (reference sequence). The CDR3 is 11 amino acids. Trimming took 6 bases from V and 5 from J, leaving 11 bases between them. Each CDR3 protein gets one entry after TCRdb re-called the RT-PCR reads with MiXCR. The sample consists of some 500,000 distinct CDR3 sequences, over 10% of them appearing once. This receptor was obtained from a man aged 50 or older who received an inactivated influenza vaccine. Specimen: PBMCs from blood, collected roughly 45 days after vaccination. The chain employs TRBV20-1 and TRBJ2-7; D gene unclear. CDR3 DNA: TGCAGTGCCCAGATAGTCCACGAGCAGTACTTC. As protein: CSAQIVHEQYF.